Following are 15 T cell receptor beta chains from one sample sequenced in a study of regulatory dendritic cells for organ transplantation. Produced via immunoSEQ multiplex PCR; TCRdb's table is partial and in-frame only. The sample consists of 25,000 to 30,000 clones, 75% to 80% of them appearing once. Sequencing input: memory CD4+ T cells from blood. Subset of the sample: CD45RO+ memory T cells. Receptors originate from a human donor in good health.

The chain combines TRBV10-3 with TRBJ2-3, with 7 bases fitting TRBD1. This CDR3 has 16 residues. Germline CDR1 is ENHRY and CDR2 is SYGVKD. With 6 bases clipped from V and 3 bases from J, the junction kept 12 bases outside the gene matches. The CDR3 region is CAISDRVVERTDTQYF. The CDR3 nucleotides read TGTGCCATCAGCGACAGGGTAGTAGAGAGGACAGATACGCAGTATTTT.

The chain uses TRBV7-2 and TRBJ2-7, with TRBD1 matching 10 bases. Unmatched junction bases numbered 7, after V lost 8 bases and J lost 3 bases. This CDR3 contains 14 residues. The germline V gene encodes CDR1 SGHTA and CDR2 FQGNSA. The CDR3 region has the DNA TGTGCCAGCCGACAGGGGGCATCGAACTACGAGCAGTACTTC. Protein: CASRQGASNYEQYF.

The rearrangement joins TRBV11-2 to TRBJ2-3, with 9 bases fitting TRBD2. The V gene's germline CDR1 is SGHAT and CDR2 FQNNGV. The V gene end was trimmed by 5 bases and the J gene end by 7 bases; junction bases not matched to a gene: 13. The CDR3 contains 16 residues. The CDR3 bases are TGTGCCAGCAGCGACCAGGGGCTAGCGGGAAGGCATACGCAGTATTTT. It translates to CASSDQGLAGRHTQYF. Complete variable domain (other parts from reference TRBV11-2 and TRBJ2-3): EAGVAQSPRYKIIEKRQSVAFWCNPISGHATLYWYQQILGQGPKLLIQFQNNGVVDDSQLPKDRFSAERLKGVDSTLKIQPAKLEDSAVYLCASSDQGLAGRHTQYFGPGTRLTVL.

This CDR3 reads CASSFMETGELFF. CDR3 nucleotide sequence: TGCGCCAGCAGCTTCATGGAAACCGGGGAGCTGTTTTTT. This sequence joins TRBV5-1 and TRBJ2-2; D gene ambiguous. Germline lookup yields CDR1 SGHRS and CDR2 YFSETQ. The CDR3 covers 13 residues. Trimming took 2 bases from V and 5 from J, leaving 7 bases between them.

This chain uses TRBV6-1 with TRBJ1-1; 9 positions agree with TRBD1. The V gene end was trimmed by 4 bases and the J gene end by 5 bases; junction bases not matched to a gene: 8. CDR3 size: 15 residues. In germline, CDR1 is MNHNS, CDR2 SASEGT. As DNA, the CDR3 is TGTGCCAGCAGTGCCGCCGGGACAGGGAAGACTGAAGCTTTCTTT. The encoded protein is CASSAAGTGKTEAFF.

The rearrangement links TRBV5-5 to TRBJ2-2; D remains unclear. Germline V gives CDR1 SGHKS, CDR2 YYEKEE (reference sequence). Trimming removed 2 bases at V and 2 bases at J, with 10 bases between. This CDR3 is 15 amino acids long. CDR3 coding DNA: TGTGCCAGCAGCTTAAGGGCCCCCAACACCGGGGAGCTGTTTTTT. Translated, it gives CASSLRAPNTGELFF.

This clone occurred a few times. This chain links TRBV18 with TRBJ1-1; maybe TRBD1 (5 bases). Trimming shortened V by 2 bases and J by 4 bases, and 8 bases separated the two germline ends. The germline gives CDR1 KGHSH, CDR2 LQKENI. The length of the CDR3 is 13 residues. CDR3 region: CASSPSRATEAFF. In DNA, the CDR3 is TGTGCCAGCTCACCAAGCAGGGCCACTGAAGCTTTCTTT.

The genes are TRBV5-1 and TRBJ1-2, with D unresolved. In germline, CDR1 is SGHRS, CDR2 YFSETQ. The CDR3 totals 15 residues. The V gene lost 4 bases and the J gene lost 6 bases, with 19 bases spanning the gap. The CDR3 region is CASSPTPMVLDGYTF. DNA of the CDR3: TGCGCCAGCAGCCCTACTCCTATGGTCCTCGATGGCTACACCTTC.

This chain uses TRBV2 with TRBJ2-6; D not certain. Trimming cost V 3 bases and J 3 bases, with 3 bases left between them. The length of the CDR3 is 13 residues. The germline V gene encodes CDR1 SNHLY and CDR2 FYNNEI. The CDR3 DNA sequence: TGTGCCAGCAGTGACGTTGGGGCCAACGTCCTGACTTTC. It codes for CASSDVGANVLTF. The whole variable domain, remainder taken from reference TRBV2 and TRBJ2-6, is EPEVTQTPSHQVTQMGQEVILRCVPISNHLYFYWYRQILGQKVEFLVSFYNNEISEKSEIFDDQFSVERPDGSNFTLKIRSTKLEDSAMYFCASSDVGANVLTFGAGSRLTVL.

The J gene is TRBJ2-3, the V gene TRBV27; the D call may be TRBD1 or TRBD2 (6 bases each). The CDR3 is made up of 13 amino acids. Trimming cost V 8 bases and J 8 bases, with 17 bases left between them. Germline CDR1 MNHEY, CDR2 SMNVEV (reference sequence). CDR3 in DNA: TGTGCCAGCCAACAAGGGGGGAAAGGTACGCAGTATTTT. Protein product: CASQQGGKGTQYF.

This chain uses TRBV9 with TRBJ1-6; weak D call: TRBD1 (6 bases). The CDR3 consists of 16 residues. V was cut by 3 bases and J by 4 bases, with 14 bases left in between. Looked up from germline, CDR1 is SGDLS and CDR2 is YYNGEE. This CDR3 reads CASSATGQPYNSPLHF. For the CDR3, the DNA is TGTGCCAGCAGCGCAACTGGACAGCCGTATAATTCACCCCTCCACTTT. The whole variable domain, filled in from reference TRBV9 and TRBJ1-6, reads DSGVTQTPKHLITATGQRVTLRCSPRSGDLSVYWYQQSLDQGLQFLIQYYNGEERAKGNILERFSAQQFPDLHSELNLSSLELGDSALYFCASSATGQPYNSPLHFGNGTRLTVT.

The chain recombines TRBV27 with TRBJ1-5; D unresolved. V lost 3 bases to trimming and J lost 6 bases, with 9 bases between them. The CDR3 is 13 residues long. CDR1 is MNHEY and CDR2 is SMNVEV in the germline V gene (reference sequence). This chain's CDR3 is CASSFSGFQPQHF. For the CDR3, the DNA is TGTGCCAGCAGTTTTTCGGGGTTTCAGCCCCAGCATTTT.

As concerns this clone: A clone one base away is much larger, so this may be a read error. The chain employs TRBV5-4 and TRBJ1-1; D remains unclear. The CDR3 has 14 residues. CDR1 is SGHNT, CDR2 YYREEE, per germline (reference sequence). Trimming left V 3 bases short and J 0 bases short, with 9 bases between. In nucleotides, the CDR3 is TGTGCCAGCAGCTCCAGGACGGTGAACACTGAAGCTTTCTTT. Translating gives CASSSRTVNTEAFF.

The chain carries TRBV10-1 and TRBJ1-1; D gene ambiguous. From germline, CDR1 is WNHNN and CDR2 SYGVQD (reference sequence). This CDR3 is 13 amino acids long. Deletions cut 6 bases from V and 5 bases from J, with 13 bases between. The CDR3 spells CASREYRGTEAFF. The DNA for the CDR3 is TGCGCCAGCAGGGAATATCGAGGAACTGAAGCTTTCTTT.

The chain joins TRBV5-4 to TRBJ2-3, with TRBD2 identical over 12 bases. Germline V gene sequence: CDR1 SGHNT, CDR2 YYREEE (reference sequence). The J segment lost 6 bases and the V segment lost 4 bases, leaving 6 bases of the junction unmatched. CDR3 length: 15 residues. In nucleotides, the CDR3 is TGTGCCAGCAGCAACGGACTAGCGGGGACCGATACGCAGTATTTT. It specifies CASSNGLAGTDTQYF.